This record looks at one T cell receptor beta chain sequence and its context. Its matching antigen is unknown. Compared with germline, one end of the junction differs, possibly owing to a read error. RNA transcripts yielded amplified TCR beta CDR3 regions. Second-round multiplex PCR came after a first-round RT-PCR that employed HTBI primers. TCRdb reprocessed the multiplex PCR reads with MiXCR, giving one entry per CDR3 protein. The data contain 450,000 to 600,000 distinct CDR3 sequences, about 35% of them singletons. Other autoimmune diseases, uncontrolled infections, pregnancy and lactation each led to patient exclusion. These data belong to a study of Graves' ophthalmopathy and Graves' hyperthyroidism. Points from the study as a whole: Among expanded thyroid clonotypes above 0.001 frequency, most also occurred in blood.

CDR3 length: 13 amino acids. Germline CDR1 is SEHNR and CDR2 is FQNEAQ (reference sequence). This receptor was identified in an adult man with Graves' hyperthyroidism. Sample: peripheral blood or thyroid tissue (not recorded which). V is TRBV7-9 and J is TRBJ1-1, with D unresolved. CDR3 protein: CASSLREGTEASF. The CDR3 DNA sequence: TGTGCCAGCAGCTTACGGGAGGGCACTGAAGCTTCCTTT.